Presented here are 25 T cell receptor beta chains from one specimen sequenced in a study of blood T cell repertoires in COVID-19 (dated by TCRdb to between 2020 and 2021). The protocol used for the library was the immunoSEQ multiplex PCR assay. The source is immuneACCESS, and TCRdb retained only in-frame sequences with V and J called. Part of the clones is not carried over; for the studies checked, unresolved V genes explain less than half of this, and the remainder is unexplained. This sample comprises about 320,000 clones, 88% of them detected only once. The ten largest clonotypes hold about 5% of the sample. Sequencing was performed on PBMCs or T cells enriched from blood (not recorded which). These receptors were taken from a young man who had recovered from COVID-19.

This rearrangement joins TRBV2 to TRBJ2-3, with a weak D call TRBD1 (6 bases). CDR3 size: 16 residues. CDR1 and CDR2 (germline): SNHLY, FYNNEI. The V end was cut by 8 bases, the J end by 0 bases, with 18 bases between. CDR3 in DNA: TGTGCCAGCCTACCCGGTACAGGGCATAGCACAGATACGCAGTATTTT. Its translation is CASLPGTGHSTDTQYF.

This clone appeared a single time. V gene TRBV27 combines with J gene TRBJ1-4, with D perhaps matching TRBD1 (6 bases). This CDR3 is built from 16 residues. Germline V gives CDR1 MNHEY, CDR2 SMNVEV (reference sequence). Trimming removed 6 bases from V and 4 bases from J, with 18 bases in between. The CDR3 region is CASSRTYRAGNEKLFF. CDR3 nucleotide sequence: TGTGCCAGCAGCCGAACCTACAGGGCTGGTAATGAAAAACTGTTTTTT.

The rearrangement joins TRBV11-2 to TRBJ2-1, with TRBD1 identical over 7 bases. The CDR3 contains 14 residues. From germline, CDR1 is SGHAT and CDR2 FQNNGV. Germline trimming cut 1 base from V and 8 bases from J; bases unmatched to any gene: 5. This chain's CDR3 is CASSLGPQGYEQFF. The CDR3 DNA follows: TGTGCCAGCAGCTTAGGTCCACAGGGGTATGAGCAGTTCTTC.

To note about this clone: Other DNA sequences of this sample code for an identical CDR3. This chain connects TRBV28 to TRBJ1-6, with 8 bases that match TRBD1. Germline CDR1 and CDR2: MDHEN and SYDVKM. The V segment lost 4 bases and the J segment 8 bases; nucleotides outside the gene matches: 4. The CDR3 spans 14 residues. CDR3 protein: CASSSGQGHSPLHF. In DNA form, the CDR3 reads TGTGCCAGCAGTTCTGGACAGGGCCATTCACCCCTCCACTTT.

This clone was recorded only once. The J gene is TRBJ2-1, the V gene TRBV15; TRBD1 aligns across 9 bases. This CDR3 spans 16 amino acids. Germline V gene sequence: CDR1 LNHNV, CDR2 YYDKDF (reference sequence). V shed 2 bases and J 6 bases; nucleotides not matched to a gene: 8. CDR3 DNA sequence: TGTGCCACCAGCAGACTGGACAGGGGAGAGGGCAATGAGCAGTTCTTC. Protein: CATSRLDRGEGNEQFF.

This chain links TRBV5-4 with TRBJ2-5; TRBD2 matches at 9 bases. Trimming took 5 bases from V and 2 from J; bases not matched to a gene: 7. The V gene's germline CDR1 is SGHNT and CDR2 YYREEE (reference sequence). The CDR3 loop spans 15 amino acids. CDR3: CASSTPLAGQETQYF. The CDR3 bases are TGTGCCAGCAGTACCCCCCTAGCGGGGCAAGAGACCCAGTACTTC.

The chain couples TRBV21-1 to TRBJ2-5; the table assigns TRBD2, which was not confirmed against the DNA. TRBV21-1 is a pseudogene. The CDR3 runs 18 residues. In DNA, the CDR3 is TGTGCCAGCAGCAAAGGAGAACGGTTCGCCCGAGGAAAAGAGACCCAGTACTTC. Its protein is CASSKGERFARGKETQYF.

The V and J genes are TRBV6-5 and TRBJ1-3; TRBD1 agrees at 8 bases. This CDR3 comprises 16 residues. The V gene end was trimmed by 0 bases and the J gene end by 2 bases; junction bases not matched to a gene: 3. Per the germline V gene, CDR1 is MNHEY and CDR2 is SVGAGI. CDR3 nucleotide sequence: TGTGCCAGCAGTTACTCCCAGGGGGCCCCTGGAAACACCATATATTTT. The encoded protein is CASSYSQGAPGNTIYF.

This chain joins TRBV30 and TRBJ1-1, with D perhaps matching TRBD1 (6 bases). CDR3 length: 17 amino acids. Trimming pared 4 bases from V and 1 base from J, leaving 22 bases between. Germline-derived CDR1 and CDR2 are GTSNPN and SVGIG (reference sequence). CDR3 region: CAWNRGHLRESNTEAFF. The CDR3 DNA reads as TGTGCCTGGAATCGGGGACACCTGAGGGAATCGAACACTGAAGCTTTCTTT.

The chain employs TRBV25-1 and TRBJ2-5; 9 bases agree with TRBD2. CDR3 length equals 15 residues. J gave up 0 bases and V 2 bases, and 1 base lay outside the gene matches. Germline CDR1 reads MGHDK; CDR2 reads SYGVNS. The CDR3 sequence is CASSEQRGDQETQYF. The CDR3 DNA reads TGTGCCAGCAGTGAACAGCGGGGGGACCAAGAGACCCAGTACTTC.

The V gene is TRBV7-2, the J gene TRBJ2-3; TRBD2 matches 8 bases. V lost 8 bases, J lost 4 bases, and 5 bases stayed unmatched. The CDR3 loop spans 13 amino acids. Germline V gene data show CDR1 as SGHTA and CDR2 as FQGNSA. The DNA for the CDR3 is TGTGCCAGCGGGACTAGGGCCGCAGATACGCAGTATTTT. Protein product: CASGTRAADTQYF.

The chain recombines TRBV15 with TRBJ2-7; TRBD1 is a possible D gene (9 bases). The V end was cut by 5 bases, the J end by 4 bases, with 30 bases between. Germline V gene lookup returns CDR1 LNHNV and CDR2 YYDKDF (reference sequence). The CDR3 consists of 19 residues. Written as DNA, the CDR3 is TGTGCCACCAGCCCTCGGTTTCGGGGGGGACAGGGTAGGCCGTACGAGCAGTACTTC. Translating it yields CATSPRFRGGQGRPYEQYF.

The chain couples TRBV7-9 to TRBJ2-7; D is ambiguous. Between the trimmed V and J ends, which lost 5 bases and 4 bases, there was a span of 6 bases. CDR3 length: 11 residues. The germline gives CDR1 SEHNR, CDR2 FQNEAQ (reference sequence). The CDR3 region is CASSPKYEQYF. In nucleotides, the CDR3 is TGTGCCAGCAGCCCAAAATACGAGCAGTACTTC.

The chain uses TRBV2 and TRBJ2-7; D unresolved. The CDR3 is made up of 11 amino acids. The germline V gene has CDR1 SNHLY and CDR2 FYNNEI. CDR3 nucleotides: TGTGCTGGCGGTGAGCAGTACGAGCAGTACTTC. It yields the protein CAGGEQYEQYF.

The chain uses TRBV7-9 and TRBJ2-2; 7 bases fit TRBD1. This CDR3 is built from 16 residues. Germline trimming cut 4 bases from V and 0 bases from J; bases unmatched to any gene: 5. Germline V gene data show CDR1 as SEHNR and CDR2 as FQNEAQ (reference sequence). CDR3 amino acids: CASSSNRGSNTGELFF. The CDR3 DNA is TGTGCCAGCAGCTCGAACAGGGGTTCGAACACCGGGGAGCTGTTTTTT.

The chain has TRBV10-3 and TRBJ2-2, with TRBD1 identical over 8 bases. Germline values: CDR1 ENHRY, CDR2 SYGVKD. The CDR3 has 16 amino acids. V shed 5 bases and J 0 bases; nucleotides not matched to a gene: 5. CDR3 amino acids: CAISTSTGANTGELFF. The CDR3 DNA sequence: TGTGCCATCAGTACTTCGACAGGGGCGAACACCGGGGAGCTGTTTTTT.

The chain is built from TRBV7-9 and TRBJ1-5; no clear D gene. The CDR3 runs to 13 residues. V was clipped by 5 bases and J by 3 bases, with 8 bases between them. Germline V lookup: CDR1 SEHNR, CDR2 FQNEAQ (reference sequence). CDR3: CASSPGFNQPQHF. The CDR3 DNA is TGTGCCAGCAGCCCCGGGTTCAATCAGCCCCAGCATTTT.

J is TRBJ2-2 and V is TRBV6-5, with D tentatively TRBD2 (6 bases). Germline CDR1 and CDR2: MNHEY and SVGAGI. This CDR3 spans 12 amino acids. V lost 6 bases, J lost 4 bases, and 6 bases lay in between. CDR3 loop: CASRRGTGELFF. The CDR3 nucleotides are TGTGCCAGCAGGCGGGGCACCGGGGAGCTGTTTTTT.

V usage is TRBV4-1 and J usage is TRBJ2-3; TRBD2 agrees at 7 bases. The CDR3 has 15 amino acids. Trimming removed 4 bases from V and 2 bases from J; junction bases left unmatched: 6. Per the germline V gene, CDR1 is MGHRA and CDR2 is YSYEKL. This CDR3 is CASSLRGVVTDTQYF. CDR3 nucleotide sequence: TGCGCCAGCAGCCTCCGGGGGGTGGTCACAGATACGCAGTATTTT.

This CDR3 reads CASSPAGLRGEQFF. In DNA form, the CDR3 reads TGTGCCAGCAGCCCAGCGGGGCTCCGAGGTGAGCAGTTCTTC. The chain is built from TRBV7-8 and TRBJ2-1, with 7 positions matching TRBD2. CDR3 length equals 14 residues. The J segment lost 9 bases and the V segment lost 5 bases, leaving 10 bases of the junction unmatched. CDR1 and CDR2 from the germline V gene are SGHVS and FQNEAQ.

V gene TRBV14 combines with J gene TRBJ2-3, with 7 bases identical to TRBD2. With V trimmed by 3 bases and J by 6 bases, 3 bases remained unmatched. This CDR3 has 13 residues. Germline loops: CDR1 SGHDN, CDR2 FVKESK. The CDR3 DNA sequence: TGTGCCAGCAGCCAGGGGACTACGGATACGCAGTATTTT. Translated, it gives CASSQGTTDTQYF.

This chain links TRBV5-6 with TRBJ2-5; D gene unclear. Germline assignment: CDR1 SGHDT and CDR2 YYEEEE. The CDR3 is made up of 13 amino acids. V was cut by 0 bases and J by 2 bases, with 5 bases left in between. Here the CDR3 reads CASSLAVQETQYF. The CDR3 nucleotides are TGTGCCAGCAGCTTGGCCGTGCAAGAGACCCAGTACTTC.

The V and J genes are TRBV19 and TRBJ2-1; TRBD2 matches at 10 bases. The germline CDR1 and CDR2 sequences are LNHDA and SQIVND (reference sequence). V was clipped by 3 bases and J by 0 bases; unmatched bases: 5. This CDR3 is 17 amino acids long. The CDR3 nucleotides are TGTGCCAGTAGTATGCCTAGCGGGGGCCTCTCCTACAATGAGCAGTTCTTC. Protein sequence: CASSMPSGGLSYNEQFF.

The chain combines TRBV2 with TRBJ2-3; 7 bases line up with TRBD2. The CDR3 totals 13 residues. In germline, CDR1 is SNHLY, CDR2 FYNNEI. Trimming at V came to 5 bases and at J to 3 bases, leaving 2 bases not matched to a gene. For the CDR3, the DNA is TGTGCCAGCAGTCCGGGACTAACAGATACGCAGTATTTT. Its protein product is CASSPGLTDTQYF.

The V and J genes are TRBV27 and TRBJ2-5, with 12 nucleotides matching TRBD2. Germline loops: CDR1 MNHEY, CDR2 SMNVEV (reference sequence). CDR3 size: 13 residues. V lost 4 bases to trimming and J lost 9 bases; unmatched junction nucleotides: 3. Written as DNA, the CDR3 is TGTGCCAGCAGTTCCGGACTAGCGGGGCCCCAGTACTTC. Amino acids: CASSSGLAGPQYF.